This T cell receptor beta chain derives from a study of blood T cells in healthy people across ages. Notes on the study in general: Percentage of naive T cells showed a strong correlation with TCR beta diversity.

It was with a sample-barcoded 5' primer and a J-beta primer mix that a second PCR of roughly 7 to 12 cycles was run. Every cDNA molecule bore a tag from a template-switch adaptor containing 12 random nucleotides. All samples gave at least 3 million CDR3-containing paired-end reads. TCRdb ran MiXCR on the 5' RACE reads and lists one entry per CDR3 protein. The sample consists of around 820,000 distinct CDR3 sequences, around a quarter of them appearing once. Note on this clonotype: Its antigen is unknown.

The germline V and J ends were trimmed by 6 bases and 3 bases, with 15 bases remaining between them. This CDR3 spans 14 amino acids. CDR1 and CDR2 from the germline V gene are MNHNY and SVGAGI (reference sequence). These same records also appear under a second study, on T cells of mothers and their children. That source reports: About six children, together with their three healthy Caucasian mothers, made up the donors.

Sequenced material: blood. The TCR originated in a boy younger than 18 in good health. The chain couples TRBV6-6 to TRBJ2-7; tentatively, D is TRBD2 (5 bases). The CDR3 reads CASSPEGLYYEQYF. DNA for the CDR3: TGTGCCAGCAGCCCCGAAGGACTTTACTACGAGCAGTACTTC.